The 8 T cell receptor beta chains in this list originate from one sample, sequenced in a study of high-grade serous ovarian cancer treatment subgroups. Here immunoSEQ multiplex PCR was the method, and the copy in TCRdb shows in-frame clones only, minus some. The table records around 9,500 clones, approximately 86% of them present only once. Tumor samples were obtained before definitive surgery or chemotherapy. Sample: tumor tissue. Receptor source: a human donor with high-grade serous ovarian cancer.

The chain employs TRBV2 and TRBJ2-5; D unresolved. The CDR3 sequence is 12 residues long. Between the trimmed V and J ends, which lost 4 bases and 7 bases, there was a span of 10 bases. Germline lookup yields CDR1 SNHLY and CDR2 FYNNEI. This CDR3 is CASSVWAGTQYF. CDR3 bases: TGTGCCAGCAGTGTCTGGGCCGGGACCCAGTACTTC.

This clone was seen more than once but under ten times. The chain uses TRBV7-9 and TRBJ1-1, with a possible D match to TRBD1 (5 bases). V dropped 10 bases and J dropped 4 bases, with 16 bases sitting between them. CDR1 and CDR2 from the germline V gene are SEHNR and FQNEAQ (reference sequence). This CDR3 is built from 13 residues. CDR3 in DNA: TGTGCCACCAACTACAGGCGAGGCACTGAAGCTTTCTTT. Translated, it gives CATNYRRGTEAFF.

V usage is TRBV7-2 and J usage is TRBJ2-3; TRBD1 agrees at 10 bases. Per germline, CDR1 SGHTA and CDR2 FQGNSA. V lost 0 bases to trimming and J lost 2 bases; unmatched junction nucleotides: 2. This CDR3 is 16 amino acids long. DNA for the CDR3: TGTGCCAGCAGCTTAGCCGGGACAGGGGTCACAGATACGCAGTATTTT. Translated: CASSLAGTGVTDTQYF.

The V gene is TRBV11-2, the J gene TRBJ2-3; 10 nucleotides line up with TRBD2. In germline, CDR1 is SGHAT, CDR2 FQNNGV. CDR3 size: 15 residues. The ends lost 1 base at V and 8 bases at J; junction bases unmatched: 6. The CDR3 DNA is TGTGCCAGCAGCTTAGTAGCGGGAGGCCCCGGTACGCAGTATTTT. It codes for CASSLVAGGPGTQYF.

The rearrangement links TRBV7-2 to TRBJ2-7; 9 bases align to TRBD2. The CDR3 is 19 residues long. Unmatched junction bases numbered 16, after V lost 1 base and J lost 3 bases. Germline lookup yields CDR1 SGHTA and CDR2 FQGNSA. In nucleotides, the CDR3 is TGTGCCAGCAGCTTAGTGCACTCCGCTAGCGGGGATTACAGCTACGAGCAGTACTTC. It encodes CASSLVHSASGDYSYEQYF.

The chain couples TRBV21-1 to TRBJ2-1. TRBV21-1 is a documented pseudogene. The CDR3 length is 14 residues. CDR3 nucleotide sequence: TGTGCCAGCAGCATAGGTGACTCCTACAATGAGCAGTTCTTC. This translates into CASSIGDSYNEQFF.

V is TRBV7-2 and J is TRBJ2-3; either TRBD1 or TRBD2 may fit D (5 bases each). The V and J ends lost 0 bases and 2 bases respectively, with 12 bases between them. The CDR3 is 16 amino acids. Germline assignment: CDR1 SGHTA and CDR2 FQGNSA. The CDR3 reads CASSLARDPPTDTQYF. In DNA form, the CDR3 reads TGTGCCAGCAGCTTAGCCCGGGACCCACCCACAGATACGCAGTATTTT.

The chain is built from TRBV15 and TRBJ1-1; D ambiguous. Trimming cost V 1 base and J 2 bases, with 8 bases left between them. Germline lookup yields CDR1 LNHNV and CDR2 YYDKDF (reference sequence). This CDR3 comprises 14 residues. The CDR3 DNA reads TGTGCCACCAGCAGAGTTACAGAAAACACTGAAGCTTTCTTT. As protein: CATSRVTENTEAFF.